Sequencing of this T cell receptor (beta chain) was carried out in a study of beta chain features in type 1 diabetes. With regard to this clone: Antigen unknown.

This CDR3 is 14 amino acids long. Germline V gene sequence: CDR1 MNHEY, CDR2 SVGAGI. With V trimmed by 6 bases and J by 6 bases, 4 bases remained unmatched. The study reverse transcribed the entire isolated RNA, so it sequenced expressed TCRB transcripts. Repertoires were generated with immunoSEQ multiplex PCR, while TCRdb's copy carries only in-frame clones and drops some. The table records hundreds of thousands of clones, 17% of them present only once. Study-wide points: Whether HLA type affects TCRB rearrangement stayed undetermined in the present work. All four CD4+ subsets of Type 1 diabetes patients contained TCRB CDR3s that were moderately but significantly shorter.

A sort by CD45RO/CCR7/CD25/CD127/CD95/CD27 yielded CD4+ naive, central memory, regulatory and stem cell-like memory cells. Specimen: naive CD4+ T cells from blood. The chain combines TRBV6-5 with TRBJ2-1, with 11 bases aligning to TRBD1. This receptor was identified in a young woman in good health. The DNA for the CDR3 is TGTGCCAGCAGGAGGGACAGGGGGTCCAATGAGCAGTTCTTC. It is translated as CASRRDRGSNEQFF.